This entry lists 14 T cell receptor beta chains sequenced from one sample in a study of OX40 agonist ivuxolimab in advanced cancers. Here immunoSEQ multiplex PCR was the method, and the copy in TCRdb shows in-frame clones only, minus some. The profile shows over 85,000 clones, about 91% of them singletons. The material sequenced was CD4+ or CD8+ T cells sorted from blood, taken in a trial of the OX40 agonist ivuxolimab. Receptors were obtained from an adult with an advanced solid tumor such as melanoma, head and neck, liver or kidney cancer.

The chain combines TRBV7-9 with TRBJ1-4; 7 positions agree with TRBD1. Germline V gene lookup returns CDR1 SEHNR and CDR2 FQNEAQ (reference sequence). V lost 3 bases and J lost 8; bases outside the gene matches: 6. The CDR3 totals 14 residues. CDR3 loop: CASSLAGGVEKLFF. The CDR3 DNA follows: TGTGCCAGCAGCTTGGCAGGGGGGGTAGAAAAACTGTTTTTT.

In its sample, this clone was seen a few times. The chain couples TRBV5-1 to TRBJ2-7; TRBD1 agrees at 8 bases. Unmatched junction bases numbered 8, after V lost 4 bases and J lost 2 bases. The CDR3 contains 15 residues. In germline, CDR1 is SGHRS, CDR2 YFSETQ. CDR3 amino acids: CASSIATGEAYEQYF. CDR3 sequence (DNA): TGCGCCAGCAGCATCGCGACAGGGGAGGCCTACGAGCAGTACTTC.

The chain joins TRBV11-1 to TRBJ2-3, with 7 positions matching TRBD1. This CDR3 has 16 amino acids. V was clipped by 4 bases and J by 5 bases; unmatched bases: 12. CDR1 SGHAT and CDR2 FQDESV come from the germline V gene (reference sequence). CDR3 amino acids: CASSSSRQGVLDTQYF. The CDR3 region has the DNA TGTGCCAGCAGCTCCTCCCGACAGGGTGTCTTAGATACGCAGTATTTT.

The CDR3, as DNA: TGCGCCAGCAGCTTGACTAGCAAGTACGAGCAGTACTTC. Translation: CASSLTSKYEQYF. The rearrangement joins TRBV5-1 to TRBJ2-7; a possible D gene is TRBD2 (6 bases). Germline assignment: CDR1 SGHRS and CDR2 YFSETQ. This CDR3 has 13 amino acids. Trimming took 1 base from V and 4 from J, leaving 9 bases between them.

This clone came up once. This CDR3 reads CASSALTSGLTDTQYF. The CDR3 DNA reads TGTGCCAGCAGCGCCTTAACTAGCGGCCTCACAGATACGCAGTATTTT. The rearrangement links TRBV7-9 to TRBJ2-3; 8 nucleotides agree with TRBD2. CDR1 SEHNR and CDR2 FQNEAQ come from the germline V gene (reference sequence). V shed 5 bases and J 2 bases; nucleotides not matched to a gene: 9. This CDR3 spans 16 amino acids. Combining the CDR3 with reference TRBV7-9 and TRBJ2-3 gives the whole variable domain DTGVSQNPRHKITKRGQNVTFRCDPISEHNRLYWYRQTLGQGPEFLTYFQNEAQLEKSRLLSDRFSAERPKGSFSTLEIQRTEQGDSAMYLCASSALTSGLTDTQYFGPGTRLTVL.

The J gene is TRBJ2-3, the V gene TRBV6-5, with TRBD1 as a possible D gene (6 bases). V lost 8 bases, J lost 2 bases, and 17 bases lay in between. Per germline, CDR1 MNHEY and CDR2 SVGAGI. The CDR3 sequence is 15 residues long. CDR3 in DNA: TGTGCCAGCGGCCTTACACAGGGCCTCACAGATACGCAGTATTTT. This encodes CASGLTQGLTDTQYF.

This sequence joins TRBV5-1 and TRBJ2-5; no firm D call. This CDR3 spans 15 amino acids. The germline gives CDR1 SGHRS, CDR2 YFSETQ. Trimming removed 0 bases from V and 5 bases from J, with 14 bases in between. CDR3 sequence: CASSLDLSLWETQYF. The DNA of the CDR3 is TGCGCCAGCAGCTTGGATCTTAGTTTGTGGGAGACCCAGTACTTC.

The chain recombines TRBV5-1 with TRBJ2-7; D is ambiguous. V dropped 3 bases and J dropped 4 bases, with 5 bases sitting between them. The CDR3 is 11 residues long. Germline V gene sequence: CDR1 SGHRS, CDR2 YFSETQ. CDR3 bases: TGCGCCAGCAGCTCGGAGTACGAGCAGTACTTC. Translated, it gives CASSSEYEQYF.

This clone was observed once. This chain uses TRBV5-1 with TRBJ2-1; 10 bases are a match to TRBD2. This CDR3 has 16 residues. V lost 4 bases, J lost 9 bases, and 13 bases stayed unmatched. The germline CDR1 and CDR2 sequences are SGHRS and YFSETQ. CDR3 nucleotides: TGCGCCAGCAGCCACCGCGCTAGCGGGAGTTTGGGTGAGCAGTTCTTC. Translated, it gives CASSHRASGSLGEQFF.

The chain uses TRBV19 and TRBJ2-7, with D possibly called TRBD1 or TRBD2 (5 bases each). Germline V gene data show CDR1 as LNHDA and CDR2 as SQIVND (reference sequence). V was shortened by 1 base and J by 2 bases, with 12 bases between the two germline ends. The CDR3 has 15 amino acids. CDR3 nucleotide sequence: TGTGCCAGTAGTATAGGAGGGGACGCTACCTACGAGCAGTACTTC. This translates into CASSIGGDATYEQYF. Based on the CDR3 plus reference TRBV19 and TRBJ2-7, the full variable domain is DGGITQSPKYLFRKEGQNVTLSCEQNLNHDAMYWYRQDPGQGLRLIYYSQIVNDFQKGDIAEGYSVSREKKESFPLTVTSAQKNPTAFYLCASSIGGDATYEQYFGPGTRLTVT.

The gene calls are TRBV18 and TRBJ1-3; no clear D gene. The germline V gene has CDR1 KGHSH and CDR2 LQKENI. The V end was cut by 6 bases, the J end by 0 bases, with 12 bases between. The CDR3 loop spans 15 amino acids. CDR3 protein: CASSDRVYSGNTIYF. The CDR3 coding sequence is TGTGCCAGCTCGGACCGGGTCTACTCTGGAAACACCATATATTTT.

The V gene is TRBV5-1, the J gene TRBJ2-3, with D maybe TRBD2 (5 bases). The CDR3 runs to 15 residues. V was cut by 0 bases and J by 4 bases, with 12 bases left in between. In germline, CDR1 is SGHRS, CDR2 YFSETQ. The CDR3, as DNA: TGCGCCAGCAGCTTGGGAGGGAGTTGGTCAGATACGCAGTATTTT. It specifies CASSLGGSWSDTQYF.

The V gene is TRBV5-1, the J gene TRBJ1-5; 9 bases are shared with TRBD1. In germline, CDR1 is SGHRS, CDR2 YFSETQ. The J segment lost 4 bases and the V segment lost 3 bases, leaving 2 bases of the junction unmatched. CDR3 length: 14 amino acids. CDR3: CASSSGQGNQPQHF. The CDR3 DNA follows: TGCGCCAGCAGCTCCGGACAGGGGAATCAGCCCCAGCATTTT.

This clone was recorded once. This chain links TRBV4-3 with TRBJ2-2; D perhaps matches TRBD2 (5 bases). CDR3 size: 16 residues. Trimming removed 3 bases from V and 1 base from J, with 12 bases in between. The germline gives CDR1 LGHNA, CDR2 YSLEER. The CDR3 nucleotides are TGCGCCAGCAGCCATAATTTGGGGAGGAACACCGGGGAGCTGTTTTTT. It encodes CASSHNLGRNTGELFF.